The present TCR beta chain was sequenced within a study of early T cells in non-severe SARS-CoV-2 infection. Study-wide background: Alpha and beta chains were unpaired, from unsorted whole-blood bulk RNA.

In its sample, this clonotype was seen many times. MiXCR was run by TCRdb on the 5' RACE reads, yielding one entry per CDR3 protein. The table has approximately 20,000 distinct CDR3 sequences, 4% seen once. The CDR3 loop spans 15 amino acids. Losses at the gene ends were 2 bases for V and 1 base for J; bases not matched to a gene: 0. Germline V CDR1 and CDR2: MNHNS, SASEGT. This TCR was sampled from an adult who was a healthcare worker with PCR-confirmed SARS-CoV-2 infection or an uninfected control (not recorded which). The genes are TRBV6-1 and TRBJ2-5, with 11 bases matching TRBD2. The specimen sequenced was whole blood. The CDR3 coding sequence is TGTGCCAGCAGTGAACTAGCGGGGGGCCAAGAGACCCAGTACTTC. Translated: CASSELAGGQETQYF.